The 9 T cell receptor beta chains presented below share a single source sample, sequenced in a study of CD8+ T cells in alopecia areata. In each case, RNA was isolated and then reverse transcribed into cDNA as the sequencing template. Sequencing used immunoSEQ multiplex PCR; TCRdb keeps in-frame clones, though not all of them. The sample yields fewer than 250,000 clones, about 60% seen once. Sequenced material: CD4+ T cells sorted from blood, taken at week 0. These receptors came from a human donor with alopecia areata.

V and J are TRBV7-8 and TRBJ1-5; the D gene is possibly TRBD1 (5 bases). With 5 bases removed from V and 5 bases from J, the gap between germline ends came to 13 bases. The CDR3 spans 14 residues. The V gene's germline CDR1 is SGHVS and CDR2 FQNEAQ. The CDR3, as DNA: TGTGCCAGCAGCGTTCGACAGATCGATCAGCCCCAGCATTTT. Translated: CASSVRQIDQPQHF.

The rearrangement joins TRBV30 to TRBJ2-5, with 7 positions matching TRBD1. With 2 bases clipped from V and 1 base from J, the junction kept 7 bases outside the gene matches. This CDR3 comprises 15 residues. The germline CDR1 and CDR2 sequences are GTSNPN and SVGIG (reference sequence). The CDR3 bases are TGTGCCTGGAGTCCAAGACAGGGATCCCAAGAGACCCAGTACTTC. The encoded protein is CAWSPRQGSQETQYF.

The V and J genes are TRBV2 and TRBJ2-3; TRBD1 is a possible D gene (6 bases). V was clipped by 5 bases and J by 1 base, with 10 bases between them. Looked up from germline, CDR1 is SNHLY and CDR2 is FYNNEI. The CDR3 spans 14 residues. For the CDR3, the DNA is TGTGCCAGCAGTTTACGACAGGGCACAGATACGCAGTATTTT. It encodes CASSLRQGTDTQYF.

The genes are TRBV29-1 and TRBJ2-3; D might be TRBD1 or TRBD2, each matching 9 bases. The V gene lost 6 bases and the J gene lost 0 bases, with 31 bases spanning the gap. The CDR3 extends over 20 amino acids. CDR1 is SQVTM, CDR2 ANQGSEA, per germline. The CDR3 DNA follows: TGCAGCGTCGAACGGCCGACAGGGGGTTCTAGCGGGGATAGCACAGATACGCAGTATTTT. It codes for CSVERPTGGSSGDSTDTQYF.

CDR3 loop: CASRLDLRDRGNQPQHF. DNA of the CDR3: TGTGCCAGCAGGTTGGACCTTCGGGACAGGGGTAATCAGCCCCAGCATTTT. This chain joins TRBV2 and TRBJ1-5; TRBD1 aligns across 10 bases. The CDR3 extends over 17 amino acids. V was clipped by 6 bases and J by 4 bases; unmatched bases: 12. Per the germline V gene, CDR1 is SNHLY and CDR2 is FYNNEI.

The J gene is TRBJ2-2, the V gene TRBV5-1; D uncertain. Germline loops: CDR1 SGHRS, CDR2 YFSETQ. The CDR3 has 14 residues. V dropped 0 bases and J dropped 1 base, with 4 bases sitting between them. The CDR3 DNA follows: TGCGCCAGCAGCTTGGATATGAACACCGGGGAGCTGTTTTTT. It yields the protein CASSLDMNTGELFF.

The CDR3 spells CSALGGPYEQYF. CDR3 in DNA: TGCAGCGCCCTCGGGGGACCCTACGAGCAGTACTTC. The chain links TRBV29-1 to TRBJ2-7; D might be TRBD2 (6 bases). The CDR3 has 12 residues. Trimming pared 7 bases from V and 2 bases from J, leaving 12 bases between. CDR1 and CDR2 (germline): SQVTM, ANQGSEA.

Here the CDR3 reads CASSNGGNTQYF. CDR3 DNA: TGTGCCAGCAGCAACGGGGGAAATACGCAGTATTTT. The gene calls are TRBV5-4 and TRBJ2-3; a possible D gene is TRBD2 (6 bases). Germline-derived CDR1 and CDR2 are SGHNT and YYREEE (reference sequence). V lost 4 bases and J 7 bases, leaving 10 bases between the germline ends. The CDR3 length is 12 residues.

The rearrangement joins TRBV5-4 to TRBJ2-1; the D is unclear. The CDR3 has 12 residues. V was cut by 4 bases and J by 2 bases, with 4 bases left in between. CDR1 is SGHNT and CDR2 is YYREEE in the germline V gene (reference sequence). The CDR3 spells CASSTAYNEQFF. CDR3 coding DNA: TGTGCCAGCAGCACGGCCTACAATGAGCAGTTCTTC.